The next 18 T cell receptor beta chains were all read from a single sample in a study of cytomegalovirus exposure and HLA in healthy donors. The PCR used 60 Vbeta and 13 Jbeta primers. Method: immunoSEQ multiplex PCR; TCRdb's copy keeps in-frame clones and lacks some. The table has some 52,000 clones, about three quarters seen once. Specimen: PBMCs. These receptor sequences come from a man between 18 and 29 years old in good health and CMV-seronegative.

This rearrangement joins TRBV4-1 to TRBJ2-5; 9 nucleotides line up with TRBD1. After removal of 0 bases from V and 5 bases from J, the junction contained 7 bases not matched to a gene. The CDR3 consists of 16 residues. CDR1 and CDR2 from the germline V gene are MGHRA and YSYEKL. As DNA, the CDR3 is TGCGCCAGCAGCCAAGAGGGTACAGGGGGCAGGGAGACCCAGTACTTC. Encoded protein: CASSQEGTGGRETQYF.

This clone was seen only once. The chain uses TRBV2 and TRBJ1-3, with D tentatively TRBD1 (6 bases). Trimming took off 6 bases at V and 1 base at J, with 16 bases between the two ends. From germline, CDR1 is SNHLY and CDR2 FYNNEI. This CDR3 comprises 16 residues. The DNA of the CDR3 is TGTGCCAGCAGCCTACTCGGGACAACTTCTGGAAACACCATATATTTT. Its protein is CASSLLGTTSGNTIYF.

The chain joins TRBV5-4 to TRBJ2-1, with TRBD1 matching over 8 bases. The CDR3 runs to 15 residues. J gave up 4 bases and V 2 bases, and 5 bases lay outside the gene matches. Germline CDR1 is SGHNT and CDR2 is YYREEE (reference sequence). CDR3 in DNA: TGTGCCAGCAGCTTTGTCCAGGGGGCTTACAATGAGCAGTTCTTC. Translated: CASSFVQGAYNEQFF.

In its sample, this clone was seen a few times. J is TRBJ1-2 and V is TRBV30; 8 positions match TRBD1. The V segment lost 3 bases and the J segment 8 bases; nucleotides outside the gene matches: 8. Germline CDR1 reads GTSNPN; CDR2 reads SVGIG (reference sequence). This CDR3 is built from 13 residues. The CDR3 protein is CAWRGLDREGYTF. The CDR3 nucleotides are TGTGCCTGGAGAGGCTTGGACAGGGAAGGCTACACCTTC.

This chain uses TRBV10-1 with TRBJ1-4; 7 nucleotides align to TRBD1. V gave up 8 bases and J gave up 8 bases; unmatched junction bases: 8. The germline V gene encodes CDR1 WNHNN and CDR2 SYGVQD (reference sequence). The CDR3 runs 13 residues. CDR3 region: CASPDRVCEKLFF. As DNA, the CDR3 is TGCGCCAGCCCAGACAGGGTATGCGAAAAACTGTTTTTT.

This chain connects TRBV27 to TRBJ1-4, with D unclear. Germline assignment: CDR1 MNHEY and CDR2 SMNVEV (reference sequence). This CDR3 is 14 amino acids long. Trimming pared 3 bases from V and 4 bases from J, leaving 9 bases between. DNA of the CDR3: TGTGCCAGCAGTTTGAACAGCCTTAATGAAAAACTGTTTTTT. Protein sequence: CASSLNSLNEKLFF.

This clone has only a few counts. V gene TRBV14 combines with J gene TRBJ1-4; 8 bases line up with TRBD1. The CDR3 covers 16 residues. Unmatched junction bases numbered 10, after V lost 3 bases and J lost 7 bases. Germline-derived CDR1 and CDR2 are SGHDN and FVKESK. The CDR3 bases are TGTGCCAGCAGCCAGCCGCGGGCAGGGGGCGGTGAAAAACTGTTTTTT. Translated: CASSQPRAGGGEKLFF.

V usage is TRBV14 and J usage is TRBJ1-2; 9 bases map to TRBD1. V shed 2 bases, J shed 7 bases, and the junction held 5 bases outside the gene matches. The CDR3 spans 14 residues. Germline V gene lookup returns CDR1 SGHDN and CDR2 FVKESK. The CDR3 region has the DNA TGTGCCAGCAGCCAACAACAGGGGGCAGGTGGCTACACCTTC. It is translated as CASSQQQGAGGYTF. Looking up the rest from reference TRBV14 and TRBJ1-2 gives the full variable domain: EAGVTQFPSHSVIEKGQTVTLRCDPISGHDNLYWYRRVMGKEIKFLLHFVKESKQDESGMPNNRFLAERTGGTYSTLKVQPAELEDSGVYFCASSQQQGAGGYTFGSGTRLTVV.

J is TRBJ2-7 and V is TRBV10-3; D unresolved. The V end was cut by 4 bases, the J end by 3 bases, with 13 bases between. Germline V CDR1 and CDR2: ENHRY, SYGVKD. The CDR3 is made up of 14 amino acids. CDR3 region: CAISVTEFSYEQYF. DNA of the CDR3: TGTGCCATCAGTGTAACAGAATTTAGCTACGAGCAGTACTTC.

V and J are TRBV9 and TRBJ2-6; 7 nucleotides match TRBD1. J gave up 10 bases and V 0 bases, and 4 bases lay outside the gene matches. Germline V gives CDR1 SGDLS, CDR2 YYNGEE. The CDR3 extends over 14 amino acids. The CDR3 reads CASSVAGTENVLTF. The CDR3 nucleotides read TGTGCCAGCAGCGTAGCTGGGACAGAGAACGTCCTGACTTTC.

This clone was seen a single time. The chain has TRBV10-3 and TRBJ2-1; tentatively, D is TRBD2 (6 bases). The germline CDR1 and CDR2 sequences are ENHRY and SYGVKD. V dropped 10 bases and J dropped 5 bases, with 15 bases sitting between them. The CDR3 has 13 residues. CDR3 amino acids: CATDSGLDNEQFF. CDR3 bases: TGTGCCACCGATAGCGGTCTTGACAATGAGCAGTTCTTC.

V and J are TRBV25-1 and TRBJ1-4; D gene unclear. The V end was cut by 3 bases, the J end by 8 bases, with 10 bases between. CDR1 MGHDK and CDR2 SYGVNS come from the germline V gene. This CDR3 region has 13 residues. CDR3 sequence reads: CASSDPLAEKLFF. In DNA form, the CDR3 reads TGTGCCAGCAGTGACCCCCTGGCCGAAAAACTGTTTTTT. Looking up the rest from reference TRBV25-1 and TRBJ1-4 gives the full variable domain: EADIYQTPRYLVIGTGKKITLECSQTMGHDKMYWYQQDPGMELHLIHYSYGVNSTEKGDLSSESTVSRIRTEHFPLTLESARPSHTSQYLCASSDPLAEKLFFGSGTQLSVL.

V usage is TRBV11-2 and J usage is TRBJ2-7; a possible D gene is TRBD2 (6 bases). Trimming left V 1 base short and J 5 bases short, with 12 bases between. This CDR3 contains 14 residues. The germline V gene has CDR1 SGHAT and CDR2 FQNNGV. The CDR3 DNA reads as TGTGCCAGCAGCTTAGTACGGCCGGGGGACGAGCAGTACTTC. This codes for CASSLVRPGDEQYF.

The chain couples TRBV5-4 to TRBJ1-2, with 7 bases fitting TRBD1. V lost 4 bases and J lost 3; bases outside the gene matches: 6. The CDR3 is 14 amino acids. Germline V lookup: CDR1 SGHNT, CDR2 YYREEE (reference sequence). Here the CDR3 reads CASSPDREYYGYTF. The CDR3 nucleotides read TGTGCCAGCAGCCCTGACAGGGAGTACTATGGCTACACCTTC.

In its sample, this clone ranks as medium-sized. In nucleotides, the CDR3 is TGTGCCATCTGGGGCGGGAGGGCCAACAATGAGCAGTTCTTC. This encodes CAIWGGRANNEQFF. The chain recombines TRBV10-3 with TRBJ2-1; the match to TRBD2 covers 9 bases. Germline CDR1 reads ENHRY; CDR2 reads SYGVKD. The J segment lost 5 bases and the V segment lost 8 bases, leaving 7 bases of the junction unmatched. The CDR3 consists of 14 residues.

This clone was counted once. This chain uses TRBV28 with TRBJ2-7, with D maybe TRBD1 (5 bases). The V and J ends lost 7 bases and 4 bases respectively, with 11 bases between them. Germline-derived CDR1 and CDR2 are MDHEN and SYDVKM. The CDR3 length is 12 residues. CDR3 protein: CASTSTGYEQYF. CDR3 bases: TGTGCCAGCACCTCTACAGGTTACGAGCAGTACTTC.

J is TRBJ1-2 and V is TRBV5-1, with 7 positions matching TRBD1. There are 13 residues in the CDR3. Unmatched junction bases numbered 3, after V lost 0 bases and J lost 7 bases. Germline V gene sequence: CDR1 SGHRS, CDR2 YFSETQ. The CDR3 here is CASSLAPGGGYTF. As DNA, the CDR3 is TGCGCCAGCAGCTTGGCGCCAGGGGGTGGCTACACCTTC.

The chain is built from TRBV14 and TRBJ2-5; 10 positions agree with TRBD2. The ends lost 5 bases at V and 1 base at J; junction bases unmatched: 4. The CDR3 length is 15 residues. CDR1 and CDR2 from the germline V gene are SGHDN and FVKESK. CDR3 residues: CASSIIAGGQETQYF. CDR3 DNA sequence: TGTGCCAGCAGCATCATAGCGGGAGGCCAAGAGACCCAGTACTTC.